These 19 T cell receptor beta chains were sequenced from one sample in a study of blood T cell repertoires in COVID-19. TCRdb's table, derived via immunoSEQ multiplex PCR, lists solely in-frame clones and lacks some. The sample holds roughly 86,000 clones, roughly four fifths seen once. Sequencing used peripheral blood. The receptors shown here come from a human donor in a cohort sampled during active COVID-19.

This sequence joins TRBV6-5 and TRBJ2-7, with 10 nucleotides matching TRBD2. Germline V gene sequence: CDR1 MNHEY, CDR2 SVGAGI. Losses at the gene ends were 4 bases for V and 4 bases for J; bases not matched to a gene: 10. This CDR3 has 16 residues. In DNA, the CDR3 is TGTGCCAGCAGTTGGGGTAGCGGGGGGAAAACGTACGAGCAGTACTTC. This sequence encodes CASSWGSGGKTYEQYF.

The CDR3 protein is CASSQGIGASGYTF. The CDR3 nucleotides read TGTGCCAGCAGCCAAGGGATAGGGGCGAGCGGCTACACCTTC. The chain combines TRBV4-2 with TRBJ1-2; D is possibly TRBD1 (5 bases). Trimming stripped 1 base from V and 8 bases from J, with 14 bases between. This CDR3 has 14 amino acids. CDR1 and CDR2 from the germline V gene are LGHNA and YNFKEQ.

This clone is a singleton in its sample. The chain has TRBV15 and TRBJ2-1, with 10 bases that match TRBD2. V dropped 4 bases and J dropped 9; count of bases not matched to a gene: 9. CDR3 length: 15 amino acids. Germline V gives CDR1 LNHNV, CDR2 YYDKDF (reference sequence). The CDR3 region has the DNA TGTGCCACCAGCAACCCAGCGGGGGGGCAAGGTGAGCAGTTCTTC. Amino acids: CATSNPAGGQGEQFF.

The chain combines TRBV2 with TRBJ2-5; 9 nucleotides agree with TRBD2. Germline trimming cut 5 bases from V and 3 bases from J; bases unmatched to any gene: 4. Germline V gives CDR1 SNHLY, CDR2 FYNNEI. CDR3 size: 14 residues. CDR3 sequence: CASSYSGGKETQYF. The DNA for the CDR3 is TGTGCCAGCAGTTATAGCGGGGGTAAAGAGACCCAGTACTTC. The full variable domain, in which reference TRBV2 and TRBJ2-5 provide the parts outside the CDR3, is EPEVTQTPSHQVTQMGQEVILRCVPISNHLYFYWYRQILGQKVEFLVSFYNNEISEKSEIFDDQFSVERPDGSNFTLKIRSTKLEDSAMYFCASSYSGGKETQYFGPGTRLLVL.

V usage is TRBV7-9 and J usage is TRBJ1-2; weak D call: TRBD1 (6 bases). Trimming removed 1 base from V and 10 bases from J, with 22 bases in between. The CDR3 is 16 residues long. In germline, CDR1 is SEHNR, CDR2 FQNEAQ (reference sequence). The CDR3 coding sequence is TGTGCCAGCAGCTTAGGAGGGGGACCCTCCCCGATGGACTACACCTTC. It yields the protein CASSLGGGPSPMDYTF.

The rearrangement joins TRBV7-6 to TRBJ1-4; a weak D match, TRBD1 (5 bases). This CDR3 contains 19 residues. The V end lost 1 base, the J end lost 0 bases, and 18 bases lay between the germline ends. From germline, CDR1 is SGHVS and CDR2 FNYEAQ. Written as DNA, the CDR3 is TGTGCCAGCAGCTTAGGGCGGGGGTTTCTATCGACAACTAATGAAAAACTGTTTTTT. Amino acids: CASSLGRGFLSTTNEKLFF.

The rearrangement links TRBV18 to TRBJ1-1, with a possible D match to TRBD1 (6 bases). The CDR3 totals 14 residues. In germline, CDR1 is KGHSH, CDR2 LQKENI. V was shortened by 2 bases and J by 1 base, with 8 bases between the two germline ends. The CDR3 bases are TGTGCCAGCTCACCAGTAGGGGGGAACACTGAAGCTTTCTTT. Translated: CASSPVGGNTEAFF.

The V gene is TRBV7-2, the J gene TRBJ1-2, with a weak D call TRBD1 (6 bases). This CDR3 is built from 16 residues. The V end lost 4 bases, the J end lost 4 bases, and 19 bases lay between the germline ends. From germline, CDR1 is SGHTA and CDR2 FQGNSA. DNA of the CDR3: TGTGCCAGCAGCTGGATAACAGGGCTTGGAGGCTATGGCTACACCTTC. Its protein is CASSWITGLGGYGYTF.

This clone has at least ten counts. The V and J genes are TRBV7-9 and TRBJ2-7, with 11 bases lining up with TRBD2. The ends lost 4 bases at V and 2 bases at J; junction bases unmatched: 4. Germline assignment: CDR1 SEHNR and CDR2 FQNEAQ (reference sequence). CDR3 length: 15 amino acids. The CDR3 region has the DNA TGTGCCAGCAGCTCCATACTAGCGGGGGCCTACGAGCAGTACTTC. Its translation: CASSSILAGAYEQYF. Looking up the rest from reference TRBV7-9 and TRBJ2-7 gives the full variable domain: DTGVSQNPRHKITKRGQNVTFRCDPISEHNRLYWYRQTLGQGPEFLTYFQNEAQLEKSRLLSDRFSAERPKGSFSTLEIQRTEQGDSAMYLCASSSILAGAYEQYFGPGTRLTVT.

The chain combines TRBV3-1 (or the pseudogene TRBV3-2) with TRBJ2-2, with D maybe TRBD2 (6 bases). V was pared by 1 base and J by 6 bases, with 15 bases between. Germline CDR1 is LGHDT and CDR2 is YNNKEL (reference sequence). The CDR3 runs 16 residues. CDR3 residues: CASSQVTDYPPGELFF. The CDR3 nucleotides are TGTGCCAGCAGCCAAGTAACGGACTACCCCCCCGGGGAGCTGTTTTTT.

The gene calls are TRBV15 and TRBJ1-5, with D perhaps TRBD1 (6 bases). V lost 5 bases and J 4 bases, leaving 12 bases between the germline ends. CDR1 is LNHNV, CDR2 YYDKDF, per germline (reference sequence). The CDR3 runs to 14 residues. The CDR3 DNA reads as TGTGCCACCAGCCTTAGGGGGGGGAATCAGCCCCAGCATTTT. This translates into CATSLRGGNQPQHF.

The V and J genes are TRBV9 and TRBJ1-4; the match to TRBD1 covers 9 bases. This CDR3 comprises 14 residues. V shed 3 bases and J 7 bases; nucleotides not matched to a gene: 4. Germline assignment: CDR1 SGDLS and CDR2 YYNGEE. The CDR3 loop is CASSATGGGEKLFF. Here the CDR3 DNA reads TGTGCCAGCAGCGCTACAGGGGGCGGTGAAAAACTGTTTTTT.

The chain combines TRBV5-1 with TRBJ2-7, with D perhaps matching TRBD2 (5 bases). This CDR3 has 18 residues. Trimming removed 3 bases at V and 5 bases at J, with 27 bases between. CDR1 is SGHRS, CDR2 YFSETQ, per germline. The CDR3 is CASSSGVIARGQGNEQYF. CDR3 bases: TGCGCCAGCAGCTCCGGTGTTATCGCCAGAGGGCAAGGAAACGAGCAGTACTTC.

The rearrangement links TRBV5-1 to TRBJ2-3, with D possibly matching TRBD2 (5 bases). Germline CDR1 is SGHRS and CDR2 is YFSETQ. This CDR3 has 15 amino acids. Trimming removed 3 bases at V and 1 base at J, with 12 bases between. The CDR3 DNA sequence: TGCGCCAGCAGCTCGATCCCCGGGGGCACAGATACGCAGTATTTT. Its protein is CASSSIPGGTDTQYF.

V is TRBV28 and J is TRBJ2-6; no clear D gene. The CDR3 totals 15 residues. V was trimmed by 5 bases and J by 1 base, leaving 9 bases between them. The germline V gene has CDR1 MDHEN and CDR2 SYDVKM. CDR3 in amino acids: CASSKRRSGANVLTF. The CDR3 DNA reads TGTGCCAGCAGTAAGAGGCGGTCTGGGGCCAACGTCCTGACTTTC. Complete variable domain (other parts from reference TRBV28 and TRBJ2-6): DVKVTQSSRYLVKRTGEKVFLECVQDMDHENMFWYRQDPGLGLRLIYFSYDVKMKEKGDIPEGYSVSREKKERFSLILESASTNQTSMYLCASSKRRSGANVLTFGAGSRLTVL.

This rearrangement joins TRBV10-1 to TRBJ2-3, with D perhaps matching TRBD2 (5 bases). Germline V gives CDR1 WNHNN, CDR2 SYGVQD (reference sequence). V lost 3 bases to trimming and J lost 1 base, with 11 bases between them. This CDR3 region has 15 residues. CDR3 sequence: CASSDPGLRTDTQYF. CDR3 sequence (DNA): TGCGCCAGCAGTGATCCAGGACTGCGCACAGATACGCAGTATTTT.

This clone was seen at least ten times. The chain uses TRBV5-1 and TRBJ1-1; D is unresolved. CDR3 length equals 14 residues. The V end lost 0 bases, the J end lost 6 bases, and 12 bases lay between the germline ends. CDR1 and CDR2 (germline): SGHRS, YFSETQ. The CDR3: CASSLDPGLAEAFF. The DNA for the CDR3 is TGCGCCAGCAGCTTGGATCCGGGTTTAGCTGAAGCTTTCTTT.

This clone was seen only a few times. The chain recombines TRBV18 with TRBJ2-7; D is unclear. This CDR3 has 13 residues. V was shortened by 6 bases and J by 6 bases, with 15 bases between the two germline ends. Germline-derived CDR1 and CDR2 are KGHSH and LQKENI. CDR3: CASSPLVEGEQYF. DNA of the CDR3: TGTGCCAGCTCCCCCCTAGTGGAAGGCGAGCAGTACTTC. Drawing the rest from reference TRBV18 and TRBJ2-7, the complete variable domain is NAGVMQNPRHLVRRRGQEARLRCSPMKGHSHVYWYRQLPEEGLKFMVYLQKENIIDESGMPKERFSAEFPKEGPSILRIQQVVRGDSAAYFCASSPLVEGEQYFGPGTRLTVT.

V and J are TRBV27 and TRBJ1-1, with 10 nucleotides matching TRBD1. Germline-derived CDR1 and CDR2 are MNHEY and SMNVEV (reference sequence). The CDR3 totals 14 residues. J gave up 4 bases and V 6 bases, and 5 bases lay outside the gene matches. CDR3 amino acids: CASRLTGGLTEAFF. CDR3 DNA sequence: TGTGCCAGCAGACTGACAGGGGGCCTCACTGAAGCTTTCTTT.